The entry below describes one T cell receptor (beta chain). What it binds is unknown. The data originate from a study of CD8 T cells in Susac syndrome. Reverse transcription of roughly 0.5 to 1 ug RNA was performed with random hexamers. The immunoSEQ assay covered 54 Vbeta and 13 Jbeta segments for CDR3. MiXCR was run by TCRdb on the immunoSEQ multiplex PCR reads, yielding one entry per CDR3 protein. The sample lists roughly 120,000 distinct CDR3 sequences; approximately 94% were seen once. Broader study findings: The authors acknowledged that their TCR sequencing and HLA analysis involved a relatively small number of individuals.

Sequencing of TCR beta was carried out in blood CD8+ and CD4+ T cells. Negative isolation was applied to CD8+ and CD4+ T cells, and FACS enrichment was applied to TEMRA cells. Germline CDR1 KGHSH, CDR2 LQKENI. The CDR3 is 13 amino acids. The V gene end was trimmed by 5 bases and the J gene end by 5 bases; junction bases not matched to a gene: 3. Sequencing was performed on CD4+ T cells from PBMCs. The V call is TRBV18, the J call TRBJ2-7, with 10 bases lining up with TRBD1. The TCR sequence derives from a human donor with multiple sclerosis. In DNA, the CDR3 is TGTGCCAGCTCAGGACAGGGGGACGACGAGCAGTACTTC. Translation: CASSGQGDDEQYF. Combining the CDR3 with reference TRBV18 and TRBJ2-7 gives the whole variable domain NAGVMQNPRHLVRRRGQEARLRCSPMKGHSHVYWYRQLPEEGLKFMVYLQKENIIDESGMPKERFSAEFPKEGPSILRIQQVVRGDSAAYFCASSGQGDDEQYFGPGTRLTVT.